The rows below give T cell receptor beta chains drawn from one sample of a study of blood T cell repertoires in COVID-19. Assay: immunoSEQ multiplex PCR; the TCRdb copy retains only in-frame clones and omits some. The repertoire has 350,000 to 400,000 clones, around 90% of them found once; the top ten carry about 6.8%. The sample comprised peripheral blood. Source of these receptors: a man aged 18-30 years with active or convalescent COVID-19. The CDR3 runs from the conserved cysteine through the conserved F or W. Each record gives: clone size, D gene, J gene, V gene, CDR3 DNA, CDR3 protein. D genes are given only for firm matches. Expanded clones get a size class; other rows say once, few or many, or leave the size out.

.,.,TRBJ1-3,TRBV7-9,TGTGCCAGCAGCTTCCCCGGGACACCTGAAAGCAACTCTGGAAACACCATATATTTT,CASSFPGTPESNSGNTIYF
.,TRBD1,TRBJ2-2,TRBV6-5,TGTGCCAGCGGCCCGGGACAGGGGAACACCGGGGAGCTGTTTTTT,CASGPGQGNTGELFF
.,.,TRBJ1-5,TRBV6-2/TRBV6-3,TGTGCCAGCAGTTACTCGGGTCAGGGACAGCCCCAGCATTTT,CASSYSGQGQPQHF
.,TRBD1,TRBJ1-3,TRBV19,TGTGCCAGTAAGGACAGGGCCTCTGGAAACACCATATATTTT,CASKDRASGNTIYF
.,TRBD2,TRBJ2-1,TRBV5-1,TGCGCCAGCAGCGGGGCGGGGGGATACAATGAGCAGTTCTTC,CASSGAGGYNEQFF
few,.,TRBJ1-1,TRBV19,TGTGCCAGTAGTATCGGCGGGACTAGCGCTTTCTTT,CASSIGGTSAFF
.,.,TRBJ1-5,TRBV28,TGTGCCAGCAGTTTATGGTTAGGGGGTAGCAATCAGCCCCAGCATTTT,CASSLWLGGSNQPQHF
.,.,TRBJ1-6,TRBV2,TGTGCCAGTCTAACCGGGAACATAAATAATTCACCCCTCCACTTT,CASLTGNINNSPLHF
.,.,TRBJ1-1,TRBV27,TGTGCCAGCAGTTGGACAGTGAACACTGAAGCTTTCTTT,CASSWTVNTEAFF
.,.,TRBJ2-7,TRBV6-1,TGTGCCAGCAGTGAAGCTAAGAACAGGGAGGGTTTCAACTTC,CASSEAKNREGFNF
few,.,TRBJ2-1,TRBV24-1,TGTGCCACCAGTTTCGCAGGCCATGAGCAGTTCTTC,CATSFAGHEQFF
.,.,TRBJ2-4,TRBV21-1,TGTGCCAGCAGCAAATGGATTCTTAAGAAGGAGGACATTCAGTACTTC,CASSKWILKKEDIQYF
.,.,TRBJ2-2,TRBV2,TGTGCCAGCAGTGCCCGTGGGGGGGCAGTCAGGACCGGGGAGCTGTTTTTT,CASSARGGAVRTGELFF
.,TRBD1,TRBJ2-3,TRBV2,TGTGCCAGCAGTAGGACAGGGGTCACAGATACGCAGTATTTT,CASSRTGVTDTQYF
.,.,TRBJ2-3,TRBV5-1,TGCGCCAGCCACGGAACAGGGTTCGGCACAGATACGCAGTATTTT,CASHGTGFGTDTQYF
.,TRBD2,TRBJ2-7,TRBV19,TGTGCCAGTAGTATATCGCCTTTAGCGGGAGTCTACGAGCAGTACTTC,CASSISPLAGVYEQYF
.,.,TRBJ2-1,TRBV12-5,TGTGCTAGTGGTTTGGTACTTGGGACTGGAAACAATGAGCAGTTCTTC,CASGLVLGTGNNEQFF
.,.,TRBJ2-1,TRBV13,TGTGCCAGCAGTCAGATCCAGCGGCACAATGAGCAGTTCTTC,CASSQIQRHNEQFF
few,.,TRBJ1-1,TRBV28,TGTGCCACCCACCGGGGGGCAGGGACGGCTTTCTTT,CATHRGAGTAFF
few,.,TRBJ1-1,TRBV7-9,TGTGCCAGCAGCTTAGGAAGGGGCGGGGGTACTGAAGCTTTCTTT,CASSLGRGGGTEAFF
.,TRBD1,TRBJ2-2,TRBV7-3,TGTGCCAGCAGGCGACAGGGTGATACCGGGGAGCTGTTTTTT,CASRRQGDTGELFF
few,TRBD1,TRBJ1-6,TRBV4-2,TGTGCCAGCAGCCAAGAAAACAGGGGGATTTCACCCCTCCACTTT,CASSQENRGISPLHF
.,.,TRBJ1-1,TRBV6-2/TRBV6-3,TGTGCCAGCAGTTACTCGAAAGCTGAAGCACAAGCTTTCTTT,CASSYSKAEAQAFF
.,.,TRBJ2-1,TRBV7-3,TGTGCCAGCAGCCCGGGGACACCGGCCTTTGAGCAGTTCTTC,CASSPGTPAFEQFF
.,.,TRBJ1-1,TRBV4-1,TGCGCCAGCAGACTTGGGCAGGAGAACACTGAAGCTTTCTTT,CASRLGQENTEAFF
.,.,TRBJ2-2,TRBV27,TGTGCCAGCAGTTTATGGAACAAACTAGGGACCGGGGAGCTGTTTTTT,CASSLWNKLGTGELFF
once,.,TRBJ1-1,TRBV5-1,TGCGCCAGCAGCTCGGCACAGCCAAACACTGAAGCTTTCTTT,CASSSAQPNTEAFF
.,TRBD2,TRBJ2-1,TRBV6-5,TGTGCCAGAGTTGCTTGCGGGAGAGGCAATGAGCAGTTCTTC,CARVACGRGNEQFF
.,.,TRBJ2-5,TRBV10-3,TGTGCCATCAGTGAGGGCGGGACAGCTGGCGAGACCCAGTACTTC,CAISEGGTAGETQYF
.,TRBD1,TRBJ2-1,TRBV9,TGTGCCAACCACATTGCTACCGGGACAGCCGTTAACAATGAGCAGTTCTTC,CANHIATGTAVNNEQFF
.,.,TRBJ2-1,TRBV11-3,TGTGCCAGCAGCTTAGATCTCTGGGAGAAGCAGTTCTTC,CASSLDLWEKQFF
.,TRBD1,TRBJ2-5,TRBV5-8,TGTGCCAGCAGCCCCGGGACAGGGATCGAAGAGACCCAGTACTTC,CASSPGTGIEETQYF
.,TRBD1,TRBJ2-7,TRBV4-1,TGCGCCAGCAGTATAGACAGGGGCTACGAGCAGTACTTC,CASSIDRGYEQYF
.,.,TRBJ2-2,TRBV4-1,TGCGCCAGCAGCCCCCTACCCCTTTCCGTACCCAACACCGGGGAGCTGTTTTTT,CASSPLPLSVPNTGELFF
.,.,TRBJ1-5,TRBV28,TGTGCCAGCAGTTTCCCCCAGGGTCAGCCCCAGCATTTT,CASSFPQGQPQHF
.,.,TRBJ1-4,TRBV7-8,TGTGCCAGCAGCTTAGCAAGTTTCGGTAATGAAAAACTGTTTTTT,CASSLASFGNEKLFF
.,.,TRBJ1-1,TRBV19,TGTGCCAGTAGTATAGGTTCCAGGGGGAACACTGAAGCTTTCTTT,CASSIGSRGNTEAFF
.,TRBD1,TRBJ2-2,TRBV13,TGTGCCAGCAGCCCAGGGGTTAGGGGGCGCGGCACCGGGGAGCTGTTTTTT,CASSPGVRGRGTGELFF
.,TRBD2,TRBJ2-2,TRBV3-1/TRBV3-2,TGTGCCAGCAGCCAAGTTTCTAGCGGGAGAAACACCGGGGAGCTGTTTTTT,CASSQVSSGRNTGELFF
.,TRBD2,TRBJ2-1,TRBV6-4,TGTGCCAGCAGTGATACCCCAGCGGGAGGAGGGGATGAGCAGTTCTTC,CASSDTPAGGGDEQFF
.,TRBD1,TRBJ1-1,TRBV4-1,TGCGCCAGCAGCCCAGGCCGGGGACAGGGAAACACTGAAGCTTTCTTT,CASSPGRGQGNTEAFF
.,TRBD2,TRBJ2-5,TRBV7-2,TGTGCCAGCAGCTTCCGGGGGGGGACCCAGTACTTC,CASSFRGGTQYF
.,TRBD2,TRBJ2-1,TRBV6-5,TGTGCCAGCTTTAGGGTGCGGGAGGCCTACAATGAGCAGTTCTTC,CASFRVREAYNEQFF
once,.,TRBJ1-6,TRBV7-3,TGTGCCAGCAGCTTAACACAGGTCGGGTCACCCCTCCACTTT,CASSLTQVGSPLHF
.,TRBD1,TRBJ1-3,TRBV19,TGTGCCAGTAGTACTCGACAGGGCCACTCTGGAAACACCATATATTTT,CASSTRQGHSGNTIYF
.,.,TRBJ2-5,TRBV3-1/TRBV3-2,TGTGCCAGCAGCGATAACAGTGACCAAGAGACCCAGTACTTC,CASSDNSDQETQYF
.,.,TRBJ1-6,TRBV6-5,TGTGCCAGCAGAAGACAGGTAGATAATTCACCCCTCCACTTT,CASRRQVDNSPLHF
.,.,TRBJ1-1,TRBV2,TGTGCCAGCAGACACCGGGACACCCCCGGTTTTAAGACGGCTTTCTTT,CASRHRDTPGFKTAFF
.,TRBD1,TRBJ1-4,TRBV7-9,TGTGCCAGCAGCTTAGGGGGACAGGTCCGCGAAAAACTGTTTTTT,CASSLGGQVREKLFF
.,TRBD2,TRBJ2-5,TRBV19,TGTGCCAGTATGGGGGGGGGTGAGACCCAGTACTTC,CASMGGGETQYF
.,.,TRBJ1-3,TRBV29-1,TGCAGCGTTACAAACATTGTCTCTGAAAACACCATATATTTT,CSVTNIVSENTIYF
once,TRBD1,TRBJ2-1,TRBV5-6,TGTGCCAGCAGCTTGGAAAGGGGGCATTACAATGAGCAGTTCTTC,CASSLERGHYNEQFF
.,.,TRBJ2-1,TRBV5-8,TGTGCCAGCAGCTTGGGGAGGAAGTATGAGCAGTTCTTC,CASSLGRKYEQFF
.,.,TRBJ1-2,TRBV19,TGTGCCAGTACCGCGCCCGACAGAGCTAACTATGGCTACACCTTC,CASTAPDRANYGYTF
.,.,TRBJ1-5,TRBV11-2,TGTGCCAGCAGCTTATTCGGGGATAGCAATCAGCCCCAGCATTTT,CASSLFGDSNQPQHF
.,TRBD1,TRBJ2-3,TRBV19,TGTGCCACCAGGGGACAGAACACAGATACGCAGTATTTT,CATRGQNTDTQYF
.,.,TRBJ1-3,TRBV6-2/TRBV6-3,TGTGCCAGCAGTTACGAGGTCTTTGGAAACACCATATATTTT,CASSYEVFGNTIYF
.,TRBD2,TRBJ2-7,TRBV10-3,TGTGCCATCAGTGCAGGACTAGCGCAGTACGAGCAGTACTTC,CAISAGLAQYEQYF
.,.,TRBJ2-7,TRBV7-2,TGTGCCAGCAGCTTAGTTACCTACGAGCAGTACTTC,CASSLVTYEQYF
once,TRBD1,TRBJ2-7,TRBV28,TGTGCCATTAAAGACAGGGGTTCCTACGAGCAGTACTTC,CAIKDRGSYEQYF